The present entry profiles one T cell receptor beta chain with its context. Per the study methods: Reference gene primer amplification gave estimated nucleated cell counts. The assay was immunoSEQ multiplex PCR, and TCRdb's table has in-frame clones only and misses some. V and J calls and clone size are as listed in that table; D and trimming were resolved from the DNA. The sample includes approximately 150,000 clones, around 81% of them seen just once. The data were taken from a study of blood T cell repertoires in COVID-19. Study at large: Samples of COVID-19 (acute and convalescent) were obtained from the United States, Italy and Spain. PBMCs, B-cell-depleted T cells, or T cells provided the cDNA or gDNA that made up the material.

Trimming pared 2 bases from V and 0 bases from J, leaving 9 bases between. CDR3 length: 15 residues. CDR1 is SGHRS, CDR2 YFSETQ, per germline. This receptor was identified in a man aged 55 to 69 with active or convalescent COVID-19. Input material: peripheral blood. The gene calls are TRBV5-1 and TRBJ2-1; tentatively, D is TRBD2 (5 bases). CDR3 DNA: TGCGCCAGCAGCTTCCCCAGCGGCTCCTACAATGAGCAGTTCTTC. As protein: CASSFPSGSYNEQFF.